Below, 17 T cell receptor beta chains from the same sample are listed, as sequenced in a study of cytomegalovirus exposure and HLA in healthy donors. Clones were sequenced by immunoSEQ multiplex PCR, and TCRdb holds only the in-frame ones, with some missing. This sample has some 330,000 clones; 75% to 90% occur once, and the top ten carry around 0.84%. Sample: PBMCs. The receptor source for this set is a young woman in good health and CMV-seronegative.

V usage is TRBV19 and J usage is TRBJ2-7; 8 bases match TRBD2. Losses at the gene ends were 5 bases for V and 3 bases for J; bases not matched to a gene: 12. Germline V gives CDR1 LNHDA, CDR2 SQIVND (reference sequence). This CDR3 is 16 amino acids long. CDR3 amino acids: CASSRIAGGWVYEQYF. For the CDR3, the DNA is TGTGCCAGTAGTCGGATCGCGGGAGGTTGGGTCTACGAGCAGTACTTC. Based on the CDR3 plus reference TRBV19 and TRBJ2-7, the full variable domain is DGGITQSPKYLFRKEGQNVTLSCEQNLNHDAMYWYRQDPGQGLRLIYYSQIVNDFQKGDIAEGYSVSREKKESFPLTVTSAQKNPTAFYLCASSRIAGGWVYEQYFGPGTRLTVT.

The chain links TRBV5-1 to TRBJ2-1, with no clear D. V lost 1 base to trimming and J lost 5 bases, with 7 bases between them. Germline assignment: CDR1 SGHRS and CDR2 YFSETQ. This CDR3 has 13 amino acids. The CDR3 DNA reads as TGCGCCAGCAGCTTGACTTTTGACAATGAGCAGTTCTTC. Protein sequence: CASSLTFDNEQFF.

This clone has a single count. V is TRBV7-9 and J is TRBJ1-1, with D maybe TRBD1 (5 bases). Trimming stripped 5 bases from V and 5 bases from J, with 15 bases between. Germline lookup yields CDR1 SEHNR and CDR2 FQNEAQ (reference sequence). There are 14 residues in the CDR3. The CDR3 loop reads CASSPLLGGTEAFF. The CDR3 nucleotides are TGTGCCAGCAGCCCCCTACTGGGGGGGACTGAAGCTTTCTTT.

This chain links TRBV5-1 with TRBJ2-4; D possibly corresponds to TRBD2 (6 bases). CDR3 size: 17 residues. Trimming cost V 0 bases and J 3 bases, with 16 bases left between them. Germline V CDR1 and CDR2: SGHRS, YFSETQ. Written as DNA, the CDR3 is TGCGCCAGCAGCTTGGAGGGAAGCGGGTCCGGCAAAAACATTCAGTACTTC. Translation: CASSLEGSGSGKNIQYF.

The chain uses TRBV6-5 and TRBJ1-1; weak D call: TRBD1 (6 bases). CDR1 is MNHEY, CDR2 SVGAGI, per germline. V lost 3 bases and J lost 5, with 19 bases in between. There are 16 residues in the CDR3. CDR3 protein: CASSYSLYRVRTEAFF. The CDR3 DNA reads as TGTGCCAGCAGTTATTCACTATACAGGGTACGGACTGAAGCTTTCTTT.

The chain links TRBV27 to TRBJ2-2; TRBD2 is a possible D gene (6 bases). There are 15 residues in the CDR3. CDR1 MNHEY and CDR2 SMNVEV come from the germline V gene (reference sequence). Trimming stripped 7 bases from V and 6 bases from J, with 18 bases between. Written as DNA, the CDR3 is TGTGCCAGCAACCCGACTGGTTGGGGGGCCGGGGAGCTGTTTTTT. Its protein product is CASNPTGWGAGELFF.

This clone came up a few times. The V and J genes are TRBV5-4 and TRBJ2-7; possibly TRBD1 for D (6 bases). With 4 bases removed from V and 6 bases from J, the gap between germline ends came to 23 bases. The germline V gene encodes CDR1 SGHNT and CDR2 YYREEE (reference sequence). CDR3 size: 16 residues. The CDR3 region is CASSRRGVRGEVEQYF. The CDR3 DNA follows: TGTGCCAGCAGCCGCAGGGGTGTCAGGGGCGAAGTCGAGCAGTACTTC.

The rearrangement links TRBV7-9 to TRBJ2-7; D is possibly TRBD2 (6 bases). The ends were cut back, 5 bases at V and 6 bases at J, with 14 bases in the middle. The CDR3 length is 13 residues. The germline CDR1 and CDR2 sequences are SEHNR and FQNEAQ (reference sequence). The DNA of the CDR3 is TGTGCCAGCAGCACCTCGACTAGTGGCGAGCAGTACTTC. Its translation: CASSTSTSGEQYF. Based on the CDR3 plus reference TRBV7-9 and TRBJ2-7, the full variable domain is DTGVSQNPRHKITKRGQNVTFRCDPISEHNRLYWYRQTLGQGPEFLTYFQNEAQLEKSRLLSDRFSAERPKGSFSTLEIQRTEQGDSAMYLCASSTSTSGEQYFGPGTRLTVT.

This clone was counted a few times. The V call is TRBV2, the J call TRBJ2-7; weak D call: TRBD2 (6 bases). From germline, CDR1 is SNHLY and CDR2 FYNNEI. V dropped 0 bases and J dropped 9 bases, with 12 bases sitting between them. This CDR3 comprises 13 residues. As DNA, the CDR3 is TGTGCCAGCAGTGAAGCGCTTCGGCGGGGGCAGTACTTC. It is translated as CASSEALRRGQYF.

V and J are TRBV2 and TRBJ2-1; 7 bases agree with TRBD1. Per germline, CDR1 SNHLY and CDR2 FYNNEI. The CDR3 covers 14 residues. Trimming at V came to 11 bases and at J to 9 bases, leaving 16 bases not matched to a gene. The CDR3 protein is CARQGHRAGSEQFF. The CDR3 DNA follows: TGTGCCCGACAGGGTCATCGGGCGGGTAGTGAGCAGTTCTTC.

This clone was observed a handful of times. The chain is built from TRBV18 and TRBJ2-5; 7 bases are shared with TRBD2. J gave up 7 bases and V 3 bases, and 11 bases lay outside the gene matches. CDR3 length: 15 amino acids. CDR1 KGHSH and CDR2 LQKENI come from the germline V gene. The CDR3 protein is CASSPEQDPGGTQYF. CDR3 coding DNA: TGTGCCAGCTCACCTGAACAGGATCCGGGGGGGACCCAGTACTTC.

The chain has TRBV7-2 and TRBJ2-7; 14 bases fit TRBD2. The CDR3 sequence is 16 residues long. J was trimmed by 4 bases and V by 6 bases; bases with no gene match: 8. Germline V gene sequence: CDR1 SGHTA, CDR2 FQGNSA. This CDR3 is CASRATGTSGSYEQYF. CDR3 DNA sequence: TGTGCCAGCAGGGCGACCGGGACTAGCGGGAGTTACGAGCAGTACTTC.

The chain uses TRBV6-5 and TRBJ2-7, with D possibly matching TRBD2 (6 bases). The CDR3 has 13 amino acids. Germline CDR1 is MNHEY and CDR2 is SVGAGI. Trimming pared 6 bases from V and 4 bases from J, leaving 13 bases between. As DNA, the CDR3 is TGTGCCAGCAGGGGGGGACTTAAATACGAGCAGTACTTC. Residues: CASRGGLKYEQYF.

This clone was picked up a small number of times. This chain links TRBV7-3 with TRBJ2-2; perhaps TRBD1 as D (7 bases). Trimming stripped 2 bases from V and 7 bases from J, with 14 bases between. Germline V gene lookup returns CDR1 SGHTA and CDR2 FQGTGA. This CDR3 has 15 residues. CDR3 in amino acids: CASSLGGGAHGELFF. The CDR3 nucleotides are TGTGCCAGCAGCTTAGGAGGGGGCGCCCACGGGGAGCTGTTTTTT.

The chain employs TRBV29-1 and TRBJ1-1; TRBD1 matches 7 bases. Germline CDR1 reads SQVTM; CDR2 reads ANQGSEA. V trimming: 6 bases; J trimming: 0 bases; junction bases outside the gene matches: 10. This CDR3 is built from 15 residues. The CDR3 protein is CSVVRDSSLNTEAFF. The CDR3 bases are TGCAGCGTGGTCAGGGACAGCTCTTTGAACACTGAAGCTTTCTTT.

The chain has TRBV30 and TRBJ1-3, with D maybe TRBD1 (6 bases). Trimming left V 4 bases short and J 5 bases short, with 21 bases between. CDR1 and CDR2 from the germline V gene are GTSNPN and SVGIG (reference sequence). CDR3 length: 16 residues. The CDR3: CAWMGGGTKRRNTIYF. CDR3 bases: TGTGCCTGGATGGGAGGGGGGACCAAAAGGAGAAACACCATATATTTT.

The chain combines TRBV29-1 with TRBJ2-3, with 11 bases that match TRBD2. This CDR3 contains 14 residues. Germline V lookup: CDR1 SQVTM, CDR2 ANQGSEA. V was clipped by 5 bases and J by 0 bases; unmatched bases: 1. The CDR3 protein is CSVWTSGSTDTQYF. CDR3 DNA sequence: TGCAGCGTTTGGACTAGCGGGAGCACAGATACGCAGTATTTT.